The table lists the clone carrying this T cell receptor (beta chain) with a few counts. The antigen remains unidentified. Unique molecular identifiers were incorporated during preparation of the TCRbeta library. Each CDR3 protein is one row after TCRdb ran MiXCR on the PCR reads. The sample yields a few hundred thousand distinct CDR3 sequences, under 20% seen once. Germline V gives CDR1 LNHDA, CDR2 SQIVND (reference sequence). The CDR3 spans 17 residues. J gave up 3 bases and V 0 bases, and 11 bases lay outside the gene matches. The sample comes from a study of T-cell reconstitution after alpha-beta-depleted transplantation in children. Whole-study results and caveats: TCRbeta diversity was high at day 60 in some patients (a result of surviving recipient T cells and thymic progenitors). Hyperexpanded clones declined; after one year, newly produced T cells mostly supplied diversity. Expanded graft clones numbering several hundred reportedly gave rise to alpha-beta T cells about two months after transplant.

The chain is built from TRBV19 and TRBJ2-7; TRBD2 aligns across 7 bases. Sequencing used PBMCs, mostly from graft donor cells, obtained 360 days after TCRalphabeta/CD19-depleted stem cell transplant. The receptor's source is a boy in the first two years of life who had a stem cell transplant for Wiskott-Aldrich syndrome, so the T cells may come from the graft donor. The CDR3 region is CASSIDRFGGSGYEQYF. In nucleotides, the CDR3 is TGTGCCAGTAGTATAGATAGGTTTGGCGGGAGTGGCTACGAGCAGTACTTC. Using reference TRBV19 and TRBJ2-7 for the parts outside the CDR3, the full variable domain is DGGITQSPKYLFRKEGQNVTLSCEQNLNHDAMYWYRQDPGQGLRLIYYSQIVNDFQKGDIAEGYSVSREKKESFPLTVTSAQKNPTAFYLCASSIDRFGGSGYEQYFGPGTRLTVT.